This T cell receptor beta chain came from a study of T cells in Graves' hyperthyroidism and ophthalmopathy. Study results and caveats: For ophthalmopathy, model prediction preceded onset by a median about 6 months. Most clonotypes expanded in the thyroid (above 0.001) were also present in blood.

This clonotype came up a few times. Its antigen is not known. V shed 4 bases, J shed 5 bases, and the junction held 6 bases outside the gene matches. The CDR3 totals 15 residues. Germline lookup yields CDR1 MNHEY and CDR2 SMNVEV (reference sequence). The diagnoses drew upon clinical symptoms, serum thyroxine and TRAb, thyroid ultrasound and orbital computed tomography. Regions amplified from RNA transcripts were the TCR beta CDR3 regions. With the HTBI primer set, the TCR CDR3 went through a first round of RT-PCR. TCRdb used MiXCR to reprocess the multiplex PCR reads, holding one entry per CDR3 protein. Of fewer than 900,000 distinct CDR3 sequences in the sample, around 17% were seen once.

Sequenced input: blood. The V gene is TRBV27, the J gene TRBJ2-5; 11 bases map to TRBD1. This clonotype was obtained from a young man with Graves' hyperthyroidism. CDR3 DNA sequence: TGTGCCAGCAGTTCTGGGGGACAGGGGGTCGAGACCCAGTACTTC. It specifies CASSSGGQGVETQYF.